The 20 T cell receptor beta chains presented below share a single source sample, sequenced in a study of blood T cells in healthy people across ages. Through a sample-barcoded 5' primer and a J-beta primer mix, a second PCR was run for roughly 7 to 11 cycles. Each CDR3 protein is one row after TCRdb ran MiXCR on the 5' RACE reads. Of over a million distinct CDR3 sequences in the sample, 42% were seen once. The specimen was blood. The receptors here all came from a young woman in good health.

This clonotype was detected ten times or more. V is TRBV7-2 and J is TRBJ2-5, with D possibly matching TRBD2 (5 bases). CDR3 length: 13 residues. V was trimmed by 5 bases and J by 2 bases, leaving 9 bases between them. Germline V gene lookup returns CDR1 SGHTA and CDR2 FQGNSA. CDR3 DNA: TGTGCCAGCAGCCCTAGAGGGCAAGAGACCCAGTACTTC. It is translated as CASSPRGQETQYF.

This chain joins TRBV20-1 and TRBJ1-3; TRBD1 is a possible D gene (5 bases). V was clipped by 5 bases and J by 0 bases, with 8 bases between them. The germline gives CDR1 DFQATT, CDR2 SNEGSKA (reference sequence). CDR3 length equals 13 residues. CDR3 residues: CSAPQGSGNTIYF. The CDR3 nucleotides read TGCAGTGCTCCCCAGGGCTCTGGAAACACCATATATTTT.

In its sample, this clonotype was seen once. CDR3 coding DNA: TGTGCCAGCAGCCAAGACTTACAGGCCTACGAGCAGTACTTC. Protein sequence: CASSQDLQAYEQYF. The chain combines TRBV3-1 with TRBJ2-7, with D tentatively TRBD1 (5 bases). CDR3 length: 14 amino acids. The germline V and J ends were trimmed by 0 bases and 2 bases, with 8 bases remaining between them. In germline, CDR1 is LGHDT, CDR2 YNNKEL (reference sequence).

The chain carries TRBV7-9 and TRBJ2-6, with a possible D match to TRBD1 (6 bases). The CDR3 runs to 18 residues. The V gene lost 5 bases and the J gene lost 0 bases, with 17 bases spanning the gap. Looked up from germline, CDR1 is SEHNR and CDR2 is FQNEAQ (reference sequence). This CDR3 is CASSGQPGQISGANVLTF. CDR3 DNA sequence: TGTGCCAGCAGCGGACAACCGGGACAAATCTCTGGGGCCAACGTCCTGACTTTC.

This chain joins TRBV6-1 and TRBJ1-6; TRBD1 matches 7 bases. CDR3 size: 18 residues. V dropped 2 bases and J dropped 1; count of bases not matched to a gene: 8. The germline V gene has CDR1 MNHNS and CDR2 SASEGT. CDR3: CASSEFRAGGSYNSPLHF. In nucleotides, the CDR3 is TGTGCCAGCAGTGAATTCCGCGCAGGGGGGTCCTATAATTCACCCCTCCACTTT.

This chain joins TRBV30 and TRBJ1-1; weak D call: TRBD1 (5 bases). Germline CDR1 is GTSNPN and CDR2 is SVGIG (reference sequence). V lost 2 bases and J 3 bases, leaving 13 bases between the germline ends. The CDR3 is 14 residues long. The CDR3 loop reads CAWSQGGVDTEAFF. DNA for the CDR3: TGTGCCTGGAGTCAGGGCGGGGTAGACACTGAAGCTTTCTTT.

The V and J genes are TRBV4-2 and TRBJ1-2; D remains unclear. The V end lost 0 bases, the J end lost 1 base, and 9 bases lay between the germline ends. CDR3 length: 15 amino acids. The germline CDR1 and CDR2 sequences are LGHNA and YNFKEQ. CDR3 sequence (DNA): TGTGCCAGCAGCCAAGAGGTCGGGATTAACTATGGCTACACCTTC. This encodes CASSQEVGINYGYTF.

For this clonotype: An end of the junction differs from the germline gene, which may be a read error. This rearrangement joins TRBV6-1 to TRBJ2-1; 12 bases map to TRBD2. TRBJ2-7 matches the DNA end more closely, so the J call is doubtful. This CDR3 is built from 20 residues. Germline V gene data show CDR1 as MNHNS and CDR2 as SASEGT. CDR3 nucleotide sequence: TGTGCCACCAGTCATGTAGGGTCTAGCGGGAGGGCCGGGTCCTACAATGAGCAGTACTTC. Residues: CATSHVGSSGRAGSYNEQYF.

J is TRBJ2-7 and V is TRBV3-1; 10 bases agree with TRBD1. CDR1 and CDR2 (germline): LGHDT, YNNKEL (reference sequence). This CDR3 region has 16 residues. The V and J ends lost 4 bases and 2 bases, in that order; junction bases with no gene match: 8. The CDR3: CASSPHLGQGTYEQYF. Here the CDR3 DNA reads TGTGCCAGCAGCCCCCATCTGGGACAGGGGACCTACGAGCAGTACTTC.

The CDR3 here is CASSQGPGEVGQYF. The CDR3 DNA sequence: TGCGCCAGCAGCCAAGGCCCGGGGGAAGTAGGGCAGTACTTC. This chain uses TRBV4-1 with TRBJ2-7; D may be TRBD2 (6 bases). The CDR3 covers 14 residues. Germline CDR1 and CDR2: MGHRA and YSYEKL. V was pared by 1 base and J by 9 bases, with 16 bases between.

Remarks on this clonotype: One end of the junction varies from germline; a read error may be responsible. The chain links TRBV7-2 to TRBJ2-1; 7 nucleotides line up with TRBD2. The J call may be wrong; the DNA end is better matched by TRBJ2-7. This CDR3 contains 16 residues. The germline CDR1 and CDR2 sequences are SGHTA and FQGNSA. The CDR3 loop is CVSSPRGGSSYNEQYF. CDR3 sequence (DNA): TGTGTCAGCAGCCCCAGAGGCGGGAGCTCCTACAATGAGCAGTACTTC.

The V and J genes are TRBV27 and TRBJ1-2, with 8 bases matching TRBD1. The CDR3 is 17 residues long. V lost 3 bases to trimming and J lost 6 bases; unmatched junction nucleotides: 15. The germline V gene encodes CDR1 MNHEY and CDR2 SMNVEV (reference sequence). The DNA of the CDR3 is TGTGCCAGCAGTTTTGGGGCAGGGGGCGTCGGTATGGATGGCTACACCTTC. It encodes CASSFGAGGVGMDGYTF.

This clonotype was counted a few times. The chain couples TRBV7-6 to TRBJ2-5; TRBD1 might be the D (5 bases). The CDR3 has 16 amino acids. The V end lost 5 bases, the J end lost 1 base, and 17 bases lay between the germline ends. The germline V gene encodes CDR1 SGHVS and CDR2 FNYEAQ. CDR3 nucleotide sequence: TGTGCCAGCAGCAGAACGCCCTCAGGGCTCCAAGAGACCCAGTACTTC. Protein sequence: CASSRTPSGLQETQYF.

This clonotype was detected only a few times. This chain joins TRBV11-2 and TRBJ2-7; 8 nucleotides line up with TRBD2. Germline values: CDR1 SGHAT, CDR2 FQNNGV. The J segment lost 5 bases and the V segment lost 7 bases, leaving 10 bases of the junction unmatched. There are 14 residues in the CDR3. CDR3 in amino acids: CASTPRAGGNEQYF. The CDR3 bases are TGTGCCAGCACCCCTCGGGCGGGAGGAAACGAGCAGTACTTC.

Only a few counts were recorded for this clonotype. The chain links TRBV21-1 to TRBJ2-5; the table's D gene call, TRBD2, was not cross checked with the DNA. TRBV21-1 is flagged as a pseudogene. The CDR3 runs to 16 residues. CDR3 amino acids: CASSRNSGRKGETQYF. CDR3 DNA sequence: TGTGCCAGCAGCAGAAATAGCGGGAGGAAGGGAGAGACCCAGTACTTC.

The chain uses TRBV20-1 and TRBJ1-1, with D uncertain. CDR3 length: 13 residues. The V gene lost 3 bases and the J gene lost 1 base, with 9 bases spanning the gap. Germline CDR1 is DFQATT and CDR2 is SNEGSKA (reference sequence). The CDR3 spells CSASFTPNTEAFF. CDR3 DNA: TGCAGTGCTAGCTTCACCCCGAACACTGAAGCTTTCTTT.

This chain uses TRBV12-3 or TRBV12-4 with TRBJ1-2, with 9 bases that match TRBD1. The junction had 8 bases not matched to a gene; V was cut back by 5 bases and J by 4 bases. CDR3 length equals 15 residues. Here the CDR3 DNA reads TGTGCCAGCAGTCCCTGGGACAGGGAGGCCTATGGCTACACCTTC. The encoded protein is CASSPWDREAYGYTF.

This clonotype was seen a few times. This chain joins TRBV6-2 or TRBV6-3 and TRBJ2-4, with 9 bases matching TRBD2. The end of the DNA fits TRBJ2-7 better, so the J call may be wrong. The CDR3 is 15 amino acids. Germline CDR1 is MNHEY and CDR2 is SVGEGT. The CDR3 region is CASKEAGGKTYEQYF. In nucleotides, the CDR3 is TGTGCCAGCAAGGAAGCGGGAGGAAAAACGTACGAGCAGTACTTC.

This clonotype showed up just a few times. The chain recombines TRBV5-4 with TRBJ2-7; 9 nucleotides match TRBD1. The junction had 5 bases not matched to a gene; V was cut back by 4 bases and J by 3 bases. In germline, CDR1 is SGHNT, CDR2 YYREEE (reference sequence). The CDR3 contains 14 residues. The CDR3 region is CASSRRQGDYEQYF. The CDR3 coding sequence is TGTGCCAGCAGCCGTCGACAGGGGGACTACGAGCAGTACTTC.

J is TRBJ2-1 and V is TRBV28; D not resolved. This CDR3 region has 13 residues. The V end lost 5 bases, the J end lost 10 bases, and 15 bases lay between the germline ends. Germline CDR1 and CDR2: MDHEN and SYDVKM. CDR3 nucleotide sequence: TGTGCCAGCAGTCCCCCTCCCTTCGGAGAGCAGTTCTTC. It encodes CASSPPPFGEQFF.